This T cell receptor beta chain was captured by sequencing in a study of T-cell reconstitution after alpha-beta-depleted transplantation in children. Unique molecular identifiers were used to barcode this TCRbeta library. TCRdb reprocessed the PCR reads with MiXCR, giving one entry per CDR3 protein. This table has more than 200,000 distinct CDR3 sequences, roughly 25% appearing once. Study conclusions and caveats: Day-60 TCRbeta diversity that was high in some patients was derived from surviving recipient T cells and thymic progenitors. Reports say that about two months after transplant, the alpha-beta T cells came out of several hundred graft clones that had expanded. T-cell counts and diversity at one year post-transplant came mainly from newly produced T cells.

CDR3 length: 12 amino acids. Germline CDR1 is SQVTM and CDR2 is ANQGSEA. V shed 6 bases and J 6 bases; nucleotides not matched to a gene: 5. To note about this clonotype: Its antigen is not known.

J is TRBJ2-5 and V is TRBV29-1; 9 bases fit TRBD1. Sequenced here: PBMCs, sampled before TCRalphabeta/CD19-depleted stem cell transplant. The clonotype comes from a girl aged 2-10 years with Fanconi anemia, due to receive a stem cell transplant. The CDR3 loop reads CSVGTGTQTQYF. In nucleotides, the CDR3 is TGCAGCGTCGGGACAGGGACACAGACCCAGTACTTC.